This T cell receptor beta chain was retrieved from a study of blood T cell repertoires in COVID-19. TCRdb's copy holds only in-frame clones and misses some; the assay was immunoSEQ multiplex PCR. The sample yields some 350,000 clones, under 95% seen once. Sequencing was done on a sample of peripheral blood. The TCR comes from a woman aged 18-30 years who had recovered from COVID-19.

In nucleotides, the CDR3 is TGTGCCAGCAGCTTAGCAGAGGATTTCTCAGCCCAGCATTTT. This gives the protein CASSLAEDFSAQHF. The V gene is TRBV7-8, the J gene TRBJ1-5; D is unclear. This CDR3 is 14 amino acids long. V lost 0 bases and J 11 bases, leaving 14 bases between the germline ends. CDR1 and CDR2 from the germline V gene are SGHVS and FQNEAQ.